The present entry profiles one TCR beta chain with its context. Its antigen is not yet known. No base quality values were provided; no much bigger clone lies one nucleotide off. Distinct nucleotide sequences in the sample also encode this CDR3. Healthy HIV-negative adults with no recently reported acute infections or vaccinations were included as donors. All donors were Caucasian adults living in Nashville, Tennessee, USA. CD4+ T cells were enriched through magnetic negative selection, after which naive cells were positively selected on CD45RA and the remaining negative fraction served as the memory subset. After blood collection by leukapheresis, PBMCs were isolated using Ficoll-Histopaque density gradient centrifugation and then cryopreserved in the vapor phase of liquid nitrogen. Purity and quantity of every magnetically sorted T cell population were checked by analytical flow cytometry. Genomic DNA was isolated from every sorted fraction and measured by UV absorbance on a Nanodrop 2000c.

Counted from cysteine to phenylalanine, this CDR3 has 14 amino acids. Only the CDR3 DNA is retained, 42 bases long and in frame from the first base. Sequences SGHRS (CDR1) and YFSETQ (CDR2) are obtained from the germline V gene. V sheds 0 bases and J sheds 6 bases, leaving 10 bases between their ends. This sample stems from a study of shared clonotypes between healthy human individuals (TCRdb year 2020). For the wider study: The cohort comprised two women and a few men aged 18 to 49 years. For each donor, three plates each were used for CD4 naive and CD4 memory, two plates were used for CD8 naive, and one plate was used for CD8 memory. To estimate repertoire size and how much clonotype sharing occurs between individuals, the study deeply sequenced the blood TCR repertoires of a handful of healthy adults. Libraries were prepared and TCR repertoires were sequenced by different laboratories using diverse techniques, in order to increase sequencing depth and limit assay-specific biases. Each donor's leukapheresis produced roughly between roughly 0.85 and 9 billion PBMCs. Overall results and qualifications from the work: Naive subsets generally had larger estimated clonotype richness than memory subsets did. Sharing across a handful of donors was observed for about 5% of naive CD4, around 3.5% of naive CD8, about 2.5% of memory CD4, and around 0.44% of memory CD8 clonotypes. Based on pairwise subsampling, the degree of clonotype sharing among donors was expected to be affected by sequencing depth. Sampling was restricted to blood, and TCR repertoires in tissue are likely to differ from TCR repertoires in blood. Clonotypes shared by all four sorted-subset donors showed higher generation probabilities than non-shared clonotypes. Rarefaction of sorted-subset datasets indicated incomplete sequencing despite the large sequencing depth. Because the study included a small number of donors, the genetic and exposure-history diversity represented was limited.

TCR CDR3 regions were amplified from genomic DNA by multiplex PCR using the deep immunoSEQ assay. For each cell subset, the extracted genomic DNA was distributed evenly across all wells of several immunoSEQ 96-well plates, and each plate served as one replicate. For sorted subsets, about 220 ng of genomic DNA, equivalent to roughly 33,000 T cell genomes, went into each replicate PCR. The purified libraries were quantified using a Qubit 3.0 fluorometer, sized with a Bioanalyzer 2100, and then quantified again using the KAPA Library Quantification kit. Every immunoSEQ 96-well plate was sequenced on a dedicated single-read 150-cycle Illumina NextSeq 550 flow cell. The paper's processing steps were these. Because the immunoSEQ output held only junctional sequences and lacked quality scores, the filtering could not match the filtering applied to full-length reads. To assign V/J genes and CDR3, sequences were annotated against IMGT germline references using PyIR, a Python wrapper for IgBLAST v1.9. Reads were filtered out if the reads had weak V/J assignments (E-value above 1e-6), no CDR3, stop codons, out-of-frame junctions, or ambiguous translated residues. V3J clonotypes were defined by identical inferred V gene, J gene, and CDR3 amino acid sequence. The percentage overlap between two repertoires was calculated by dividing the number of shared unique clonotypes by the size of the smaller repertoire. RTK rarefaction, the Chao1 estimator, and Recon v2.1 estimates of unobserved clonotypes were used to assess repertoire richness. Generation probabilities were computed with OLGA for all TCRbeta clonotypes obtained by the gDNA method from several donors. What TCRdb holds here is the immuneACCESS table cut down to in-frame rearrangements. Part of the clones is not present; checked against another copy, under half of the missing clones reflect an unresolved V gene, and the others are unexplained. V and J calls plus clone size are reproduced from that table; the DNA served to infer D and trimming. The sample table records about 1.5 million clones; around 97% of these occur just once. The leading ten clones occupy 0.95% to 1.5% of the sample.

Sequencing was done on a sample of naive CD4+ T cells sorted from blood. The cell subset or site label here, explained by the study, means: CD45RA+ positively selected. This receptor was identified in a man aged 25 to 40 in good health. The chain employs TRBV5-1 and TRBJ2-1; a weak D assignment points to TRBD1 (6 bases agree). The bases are TGCGCCAGCAGCTTGGGTGTAGGGGGCAATGAGCAGTTCTTC. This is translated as CASSLGVGGNEQFF.